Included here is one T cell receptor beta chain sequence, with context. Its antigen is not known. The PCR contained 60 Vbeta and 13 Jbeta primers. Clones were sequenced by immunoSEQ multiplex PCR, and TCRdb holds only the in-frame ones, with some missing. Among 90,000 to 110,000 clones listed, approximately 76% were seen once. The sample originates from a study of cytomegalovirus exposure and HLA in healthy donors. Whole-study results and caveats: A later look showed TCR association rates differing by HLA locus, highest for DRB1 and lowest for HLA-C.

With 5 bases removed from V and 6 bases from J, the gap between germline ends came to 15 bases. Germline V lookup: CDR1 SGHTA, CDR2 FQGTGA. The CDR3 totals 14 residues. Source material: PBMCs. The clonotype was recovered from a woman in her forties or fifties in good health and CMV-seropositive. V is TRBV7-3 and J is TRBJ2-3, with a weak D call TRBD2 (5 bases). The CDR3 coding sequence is TGTGCCAGCAGCCACGGGGTAGGGATCGATACGCAGTATTTT. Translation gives CASSHGVGIDTQYF.